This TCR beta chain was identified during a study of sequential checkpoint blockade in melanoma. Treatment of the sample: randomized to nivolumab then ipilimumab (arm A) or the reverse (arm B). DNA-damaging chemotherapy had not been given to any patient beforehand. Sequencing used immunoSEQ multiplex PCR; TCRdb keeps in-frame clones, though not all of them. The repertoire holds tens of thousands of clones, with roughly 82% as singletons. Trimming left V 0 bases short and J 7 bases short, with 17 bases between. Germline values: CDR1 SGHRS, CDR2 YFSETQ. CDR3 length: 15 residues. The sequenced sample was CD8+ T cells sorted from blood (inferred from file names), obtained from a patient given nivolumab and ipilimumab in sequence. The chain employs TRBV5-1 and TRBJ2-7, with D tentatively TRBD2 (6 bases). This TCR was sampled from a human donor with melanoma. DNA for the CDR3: TGCGCCAGCAGCTTGGCCGGGACTTCCTCCCTTGAGCAGTACTTC. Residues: CASSLAGTSSLEQYF. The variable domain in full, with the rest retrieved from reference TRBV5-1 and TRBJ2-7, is KAGVTQTPRYLIKTRGQQVTLSCSPISGHRSVSWYQQTPGQGLQFLFEYFSETQRNKGNFPGRFSGRQFSNSRSEMNVSTLELGDSALYLCASSLAGTSSLEQYFGPGTRLTVT.